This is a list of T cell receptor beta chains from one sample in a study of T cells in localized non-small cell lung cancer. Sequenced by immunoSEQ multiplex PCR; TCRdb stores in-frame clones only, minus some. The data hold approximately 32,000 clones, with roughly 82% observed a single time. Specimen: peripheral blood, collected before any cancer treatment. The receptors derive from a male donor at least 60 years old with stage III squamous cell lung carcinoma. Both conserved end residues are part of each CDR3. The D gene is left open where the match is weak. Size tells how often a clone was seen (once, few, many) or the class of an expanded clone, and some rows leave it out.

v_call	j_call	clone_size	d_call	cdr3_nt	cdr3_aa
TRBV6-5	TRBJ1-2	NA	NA	TGTGCCAGCAGAGAGGACTATGGCTACACCTTC	CASREDYGYTF
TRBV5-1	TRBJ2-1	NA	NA	TGCGCCAGCAGCAATGGGCAGGTCGTTTACAATGAGCAGTTCTTC	CASSNGQVVYNEQFF
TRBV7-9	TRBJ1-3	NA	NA	TGTGCCAGCAGCCCAAAGTTTCGGGTCTCTGGAAACACCATATATTTT	CASSPKFRVSGNTIYF
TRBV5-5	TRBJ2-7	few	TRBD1	TGTGCCAGCAGCTGGGGGACAGGACCCTACGAGCAGTACTTC	CASSWGTGPYEQYF
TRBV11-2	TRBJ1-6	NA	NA	TGTGCCGGCAGTCCTCAGGGCCAGTCCCTCCACTTT	CAGSPQGQSLHF
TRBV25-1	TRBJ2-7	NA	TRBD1	TGTGCCAGCAGTGAGTCTGGGACAGGGTCCTACGAGCAGTACTTC	CASSESGTGSYEQYF
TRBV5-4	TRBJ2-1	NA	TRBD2	TGTGCCAGCACCTTTGGCGTGAGCGGGAGGGCCGACAATGAGCAGTTCTTC	CASTFGVSGRADNEQFF
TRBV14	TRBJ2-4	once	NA	TGTGCCAGCAGCCAAGATGTGGGGCGCAGAGCCAAAAACATTCAGTACTTC	CASSQDVGRRAKNIQYF
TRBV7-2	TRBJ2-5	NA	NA	TGTGCCAGCAGCTCATCGTACGGAGAAGAGACCCAGTACTTC	CASSSSYGEETQYF
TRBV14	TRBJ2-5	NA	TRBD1	TGTGCCAGCAGCCAAGATTGGGCAGACAGGGGGCGCCGGGAAGAGACCCAGTACTTC	CASSQDWADRGRREETQYF
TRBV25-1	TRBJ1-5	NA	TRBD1	TGTGCCAGCAGTGGTTCGACAGGGGAAGGCAGCAATCAGCCCCAGCATTTT	CASSGSTGEGSNQPQHF
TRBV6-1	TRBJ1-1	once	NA	TGTGCCACCCGGAAGGAGGGAGGCACTGAAGCTTTCTTT	CATRKEGGTEAFF
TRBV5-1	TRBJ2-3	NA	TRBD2	TGCGCCAGCAGTCTTCTAGCGGGGATCACAGATACGCAGTATTTT	CASSLLAGITDTQYF
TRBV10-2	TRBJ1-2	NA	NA	TGCGCCAGCAGTGACCCAGGGTTGGGCTATGGCTACACCTTC	CASSDPGLGYGYTF
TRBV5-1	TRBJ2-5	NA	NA	TGCGCCAGCAGGGCGGGGCCTCAAGAGACCCAGTACTTC	CASRAGPQETQYF
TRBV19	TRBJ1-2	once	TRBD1	TGTGCCAGTAGTCCTCACAGGGGGGAGGCCTATGGCTACACCTTC	CASSPHRGEAYGYTF
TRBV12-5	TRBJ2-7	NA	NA	TGTGCTAGTGGTTTTCCGAGGGAGGAGCAGTACTTC	CASGFPREEQYF
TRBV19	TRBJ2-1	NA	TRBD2	TGTGCCAGTACCCCTAAGACTAGCGGGAAAAGGTACAATGAGCAGTTCTTC	CASTPKTSGKRYNEQFF
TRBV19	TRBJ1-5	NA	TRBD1	TGTGCCAGTAGTATACTAACAGGGGGCGGTCAGCCCCAGCATTTT	CASSILTGGGQPQHF
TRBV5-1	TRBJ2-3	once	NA	TGCGCCAGCAGCTTGGCGGCAGCTAGCACAGATACGCAGTATTTT	CASSLAAASTDTQYF
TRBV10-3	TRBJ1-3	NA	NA	TGTGCCATCAGTGAGAGGGGGGCCTCGACTGGAAACACCATATATTTT	CAISERGASTGNTIYF
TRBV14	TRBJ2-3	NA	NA	TGTGCCAGCAGCCAAGAACCGCCATATACGCAGTATTTT	CASSQEPPYTQYF
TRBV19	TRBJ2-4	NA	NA	TGTGCCAGTAGTATTAAAGTAGCGGAAACCAAAAACATTCAGTACTTC	CASSIKVAETKNIQYF
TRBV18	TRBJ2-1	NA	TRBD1	TGTGCCAGCTCACCGGGACAGGGAAGGAATGAGCAGTTCTTC	CASSPGQGRNEQFF
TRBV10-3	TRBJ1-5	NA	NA	TGTGCCATCAGTGGAGGAGGGAATGGCAATCAGCCCCAGCATTTT	CAISGGGNGNQPQHF
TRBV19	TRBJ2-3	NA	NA	TGTGCCAGCTCTGGGGAGTCCGTTTCAGGAGATACGCAGTATTTT	CASSGESVSGDTQYF
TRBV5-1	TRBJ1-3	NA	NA	TGCGCCAGCAGCTTGGGCATGTATGGGACAAATTCTGGAAACACCATATATTTT	CASSLGMYGTNSGNTIYF
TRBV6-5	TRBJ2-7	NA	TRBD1	TGTGCCAGCACCTCCGGGACAGGGTTTTACGAGCAGTACTTC	CASTSGTGFYEQYF
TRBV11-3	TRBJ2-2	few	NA	TGTGCCCCGTCTCCTTTTACGTTCTTTAGGACCGGGGAGCTGTTTTTT	CAPSPFTFFRTGELFF
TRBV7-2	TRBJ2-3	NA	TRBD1	TGTGCCAGCAGCTTTACAGGGGGCCAGACGGATACGCAGTATTTT	CASSFTGGQTDTQYF
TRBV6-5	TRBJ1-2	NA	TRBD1	TGTGCCAGCAGAAGGGACAGGGGGCTTTTTGGCTACACCTTC	CASRRDRGLFGYTF
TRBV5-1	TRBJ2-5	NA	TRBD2	TGCGCCAGCAGCTTGAGCGGGAGGGCCCTCGGACAAGAGACCCAGTACTTC	CASSLSGRALGQETQYF
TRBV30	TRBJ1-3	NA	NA	TGTGCCTTGACCCGGGACAACTCTGGAAACACCATATATTTT	CALTRDNSGNTIYF